The rows below give T cell receptor beta chains drawn from one sample of a study of a mutant IDH1 vaccine in newly diagnosed glioma. The method was immunoSEQ multiplex PCR; TCRdb's version includes in-frame clones alone and lacks a portion of them. The table shows about 40,000 clones, with about four fifths occurring only once. The antigens these receptors bind are not known. The sample was PBMCs, taken from a glioma patient whose treatment included an IDH1 peptide vaccine. The receptors originated from a man aged 40-50 years with glioma. CDR3s include the opening cysteine and the closing phenylalanine or tryptophan. Fields, in order: D gene, clone size, J gene, V gene, CDR3 DNA, CDR3 protein. A D gene is named only where the DNA matches it firmly. Size tells how often a clone was seen (once, few, many) or the class of an expanded clone, and some rows leave it out.

d_gene: NA; abundance: NA; j_gene: TRBJ2-7; v_gene: TRBV6-6; CDR3nt: TGTGCCAGCAGGATCAGGGCCGAGCAGTACTTC; CDR3aa: CASRIRAEQYF
d_gene: NA; abundance: NA; j_gene: TRBJ1-1; v_gene: TRBV29-1; CDR3nt: TGCAGCGTTGGGAGGCAGGGAATGAACACTGAAGCTTTCTTT; CDR3aa: CSVGRQGMNTEAFF
d_gene: TRBD2; abundance: NA; j_gene: TRBJ2-7; v_gene: TRBV9; CDR3nt: TGTGCCAGCAGCGGACCGGGACTAGCGGGAGGGAAGTACGAGCAGTACTTC; CDR3aa: CASSGPGLAGGKYEQYF
d_gene: NA; abundance: few; j_gene: TRBJ1-5; v_gene: TRBV28; CDR3nt: TGTGCCAGCACACTTTACCTCGATCAGCCCCAGCATTTT; CDR3aa: CASTLYLDQPQHF
d_gene: NA; abundance: NA; j_gene: TRBJ1-5; v_gene: TRBV7-2; CDR3nt: TGTGCCAGCAGCTTAACTTCCCGGGAGCAGCCCCAGCATTTT; CDR3aa: CASSLTSREQPQHF
d_gene: NA; abundance: NA; j_gene: TRBJ2-2; v_gene: TRBV29-1; CDR3nt: TGCAGCGTTGTGCGGCCGAACACCGGGGAGCTGTTTTTT; CDR3aa: CSVVRPNTGELFF
d_gene: NA; abundance: NA; j_gene: TRBJ2-7; v_gene: TRBV19; CDR3nt: TGTGCCAGTAGTATCCGGGTTTTCAACGAGCAGTACTTC; CDR3aa: CASSIRVFNEQYF
d_gene: NA; abundance: NA; j_gene: TRBJ2-7; v_gene: TRBV20-1; CDR3nt: TGCAGTGCCCGGTACAACTACGAGCAGTACTTC; CDR3aa: CSARYNYEQYF
d_gene: TRBD2; abundance: NA; j_gene: TRBJ2-1; v_gene: TRBV18; CDR3nt: TGTGCCAGCTCAAAGACTAGCGGAGCTAACAATGAGCAGTTCTTC; CDR3aa: CASSKTSGANNEQFF
d_gene: TRBD1; abundance: once; j_gene: TRBJ2-3; v_gene: TRBV18; CDR3nt: TGTGCCAGCTCACTGCAGGGGGCAGGAGATACGCAGTATTTT; CDR3aa: CASSLQGAGDTQYF
d_gene: NA; abundance: NA; j_gene: TRBJ1-2; v_gene: TRBV29-1; CDR3nt: TGCAGCGTTGATCAGGGCGACTATGGCTACACCTTC; CDR3aa: CSVDQGDYGYTF
d_gene: NA; abundance: few; j_gene: TRBJ2-3; v_gene: TRBV18; CDR3nt: TGTGCCAGCTCACCTCCAGGGGCAGATACGCAGTATTTT; CDR3aa: CASSPPGADTQYF
d_gene: NA; abundance: NA; j_gene: TRBJ1-1; v_gene: TRBV7-2; CDR3nt: TGTGCCAGCAGACCGGGACCCTGGAACACTGAAGCTTTCTTT; CDR3aa: CASRPGPWNTEAFF
d_gene: NA; abundance: NA; j_gene: TRBJ1-1; v_gene: TRBV7-2; CDR3nt: TGTGCCAGCAGCCAAACCAGACAGCTGAACACTGAAGCTTTCTTT; CDR3aa: CASSQTRQLNTEAFF
d_gene: NA; abundance: NA; j_gene: TRBJ2-7; v_gene: TRBV5-6; CDR3nt: TGTGCCAGCAGCTTGGCCCCAAGGGGAACCTACGAGCAGTACTTC; CDR3aa: CASSLAPRGTYEQYF
d_gene: TRBD1; abundance: NA; j_gene: TRBJ2-5; v_gene: TRBV5-6; CDR3nt: TGTGCCAGCAGCCAGGGCTGGACAGGCGTCAAAGAGACCCAGTACTTC; CDR3aa: CASSQGWTGVKETQYF
d_gene: TRBD1; abundance: NA; j_gene: TRBJ2-4; v_gene: TRBV7-2; CDR3nt: TGTGCCAGCAGCTTACTGACAGGGAGTGCCAAAAACATTCAGTACTTC; CDR3aa: CASSLLTGSAKNIQYF
d_gene: TRBD1; abundance: NA; j_gene: TRBJ1-2; v_gene: TRBV2; CDR3nt: TGTGCCAGCAGTGAACAACAGGGGTCTCAGGGCTATGGCTACACCTTC; CDR3aa: CASSEQQGSQGYGYTF
d_gene: TRBD1; abundance: NA; j_gene: TRBJ2-7; v_gene: TRBV5-4; CDR3nt: TGTGCCAGCAGCTTGGGCACAGGGGGCGCCTACGAGCAGTACTTC; CDR3aa: CASSLGTGGAYEQYF
d_gene: TRBD2; abundance: NA; j_gene: TRBJ2-1; v_gene: TRBV7-6; CDR3nt: TGTGCCAGCAGCCCAAGACAGGGGACTAGCGGGGTTAGTTACAATGAGCAGTTCTTC; CDR3aa: CASSPRQGTSGVSYNEQFF
d_gene: TRBD1; abundance: few; j_gene: TRBJ1-5; v_gene: TRBV5-1; CDR3nt: TGCGCCAGCAGGGGCGGGACAGGGGAGGAACAGCCCCAGCATTTT; CDR3aa: CASRGGTGEEQPQHF
d_gene: TRBD2; abundance: NA; j_gene: TRBJ2-5; v_gene: TRBV27; CDR3nt: TGTGCCAGCAAACTAGCGGGCCAAGAGACCCAGTACTTC; CDR3aa: CASKLAGQETQYF
d_gene: TRBD1; abundance: NA; j_gene: TRBJ1-1; v_gene: TRBV6-6; CDR3nt: TGTGCCAGCAACTTACAAGGGGGCGCAACGGCTTTCTTT; CDR3aa: CASNLQGGATAFF
d_gene: NA; abundance: NA; j_gene: TRBJ1-5; v_gene: TRBV6-5; CDR3nt: TGTGCCAGCAGGACCCTTGGGGGTTCTCAGCCCCAGCATTTT; CDR3aa: CASRTLGGSQPQHF
d_gene: NA; abundance: once; j_gene: TRBJ2-5; v_gene: TRBV5-6; CDR3nt: TGTGCCTCCGGAGGGGGGGGAGGAAGAGAGACCCAGTACTTC; CDR3aa: CASGGGGGRETQYF
d_gene: NA; abundance: NA; j_gene: TRBJ1-5; v_gene: TRBV25-1; CDR3nt: TGTGCCAGCAGTGGACCGGGGACCTATCAGCCCCAGCATTTT; CDR3aa: CASSGPGTYQPQHF
d_gene: TRBD2; abundance: NA; j_gene: TRBJ2-7; v_gene: TRBV27; CDR3nt: TGTGCCAGCAGGGATAGCGGGAGGGCCAAAGTGTACGAGCAGTACTTC; CDR3aa: CASRDSGRAKVYEQYF
d_gene: NA; abundance: NA; j_gene: TRBJ1-5; v_gene: TRBV6-5; CDR3nt: TGTGCCAGCAGGTCTCTCAGGGCTAGCAATCAGCCCCAGCATTTT; CDR3aa: CASRSLRASNQPQHF
d_gene: NA; abundance: few; j_gene: TRBJ2-1; v_gene: TRBV7-3; CDR3nt: TGTGCCAGCAGCTTATCCCCGGGAACCTACAATGAGCAGTTCTTC; CDR3aa: CASSLSPGTYNEQFF
d_gene: NA; abundance: NA; j_gene: TRBJ2-1; v_gene: TRBV6-1; CDR3nt: TGTGCCAGCACCCCCCCATTGTCGAGGGAGCAGTTCTTC; CDR3aa: CASTPPLSREQFF
d_gene: NA; abundance: NA; j_gene: TRBJ2-5; v_gene: TRBV10-3; CDR3nt: TGTGCCATCAGTGAGTACAGGGAAGAGACCCAGTACTTC; CDR3aa: CAISEYREETQYF
d_gene: NA; abundance: NA; j_gene: TRBJ1-3; v_gene: TRBV4-2; CDR3nt: TGTGCCAGCAGCGACTGGGAGGCCTCTGGAAACACCATATATTTT; CDR3aa: CASSDWEASGNTIYF
d_gene: NA; abundance: NA; j_gene: TRBJ1-3; v_gene: TRBV18; CDR3nt: TGTGCCAGCTCCCCTCGAGGAGGGTCATCCGTCTCTGGAAACACCATATATTTT; CDR3aa: CASSPRGGSSVSGNTIYF
d_gene: TRBD2; abundance: NA; j_gene: TRBJ2-3; v_gene: TRBV7-2; CDR3nt: TGTGCCAGCAGCCCGATAGCGGGAGGTGGGGCAGATACGCAGTATTTT; CDR3aa: CASSPIAGGGADTQYF
d_gene: TRBD1; abundance: NA; j_gene: TRBJ2-7; v_gene: TRBV6-6; CDR3nt: TGTGCCAGCAGCTGGGACAGGGTGAACGAGCAGTACTTC; CDR3aa: CASSWDRVNEQYF
d_gene: TRBD2; abundance: NA; j_gene: TRBJ2-2; v_gene: TRBV7-9; CDR3nt: TGTGCCAGCAGCGGCCAGACTAGCGGCACCGGGGAGCTGTTTTTT; CDR3aa: CASSGQTSGTGELFF
d_gene: TRBD1; abundance: NA; j_gene: TRBJ1-4; v_gene: TRBV18; CDR3nt: TGTGCCAGCTCACCACAGGACACAGGGGGAGGTGAAAAACTGTTTTTT; CDR3aa: CASSPQDTGGGEKLFF
d_gene: TRBD1; abundance: NA; j_gene: TRBJ2-7; v_gene: TRBV25-1; CDR3nt: TGTGCCAGCAGTGCCCTACAGGGGGCTAATGACGAGCAGTACTTC; CDR3aa: CASSALQGANDEQYF
d_gene: TRBD2; abundance: NA; j_gene: TRBJ2-2; v_gene: TRBV12-5; CDR3nt: TGTGCTAGTGGTTTGGTCGGAGTGGTTAGCGGGACTGGGGAGCTGTTTTTT; CDR3aa: CASGLVGVVSGTGELFF
d_gene: NA; abundance: NA; j_gene: TRBJ2-3; v_gene: TRBV27; CDR3nt: TGTGCCAGCAGCCTGTCAGGGGTTGATACGCAGTATTTT; CDR3aa: CASSLSGVDTQYF
d_gene: NA; abundance: NA; j_gene: TRBJ2-7; v_gene: TRBV6-6; CDR3nt: TGTGCCAGCAGTAGGGATGTAACCTACGAGCAGTACTTC; CDR3aa: CASSRDVTYEQYF
d_gene: NA; abundance: NA; j_gene: TRBJ2-6; v_gene: TRBV21-1; CDR3nt: TGTGCCAGCAGCAAAGATGCTCACTCTGGGGCCAACGTCCTGACTTTC; CDR3aa: CASSKDAHSGANVLTF
d_gene: NA; abundance: NA; j_gene: TRBJ2-1; v_gene: TRBV10-3; CDR3nt: TGTGCCATCAGTTATAGCGACGTCTACAATGAGCAGTTCTTC; CDR3aa: CAISYSDVYNEQFF
d_gene: TRBD2; abundance: NA; j_gene: TRBJ2-7; v_gene: TRBV5-1; CDR3nt: TGCGCCAGCAGAGAGAGAACTAGCGGGAGCCACGAGCAGTACTTC; CDR3aa: CASRERTSGSHEQYF